This TCR beta chain was identified in a study of response to subunit inactivated influenza vaccine. There are 16 residues in the CDR3. V was cut by 0 bases and J by 1 base, with 10 bases left in between. Germline lookup yields CDR1 SGDLS and CDR2 YYNGEE. Details on this clonotype: Its cognate antigen is unknown.

Regarding the study as a whole: Few new T cells, the authors suggested, are recruited by each seasonal influenza vaccination.

TCRdb passed the RT-PCR reads through MiXCR, listing each CDR3 protein once. The sample holds about 830,000 distinct CDR3 sequences; less than 20% are singletons and the top ten take about a tenth. This TCR was recovered from a man aged 50 or older who received an inactivated influenza vaccine. The specimen was PBMCs from blood, collected about 5 days after vaccination. This chain links TRBV9 with TRBJ2-2, with D perhaps matching TRBD2 (6 bases). The CDR3 region is CASSVGNSGNTGELFF. The CDR3 DNA is TGTGCCAGCAGCGTAGGTAATAGCGGGAACACCGGGGAGCTGTTTTTT.